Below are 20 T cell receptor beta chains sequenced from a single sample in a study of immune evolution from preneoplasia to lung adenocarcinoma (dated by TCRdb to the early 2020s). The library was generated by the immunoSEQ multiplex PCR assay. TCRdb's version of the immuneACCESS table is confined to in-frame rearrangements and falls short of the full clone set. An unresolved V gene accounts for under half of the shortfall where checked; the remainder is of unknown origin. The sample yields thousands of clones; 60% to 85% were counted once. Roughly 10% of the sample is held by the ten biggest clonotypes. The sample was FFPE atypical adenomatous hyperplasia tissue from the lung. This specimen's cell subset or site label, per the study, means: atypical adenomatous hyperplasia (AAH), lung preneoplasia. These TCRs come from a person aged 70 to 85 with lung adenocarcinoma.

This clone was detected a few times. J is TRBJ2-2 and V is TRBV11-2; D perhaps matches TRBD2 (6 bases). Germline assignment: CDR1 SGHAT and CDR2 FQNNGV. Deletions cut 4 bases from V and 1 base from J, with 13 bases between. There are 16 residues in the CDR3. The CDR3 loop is CASSSKAGLNTGELFF. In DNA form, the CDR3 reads TGTGCCAGCAGCTCAAAAGCGGGCTTGAACACCGGGGAGCTGTTTTTT.

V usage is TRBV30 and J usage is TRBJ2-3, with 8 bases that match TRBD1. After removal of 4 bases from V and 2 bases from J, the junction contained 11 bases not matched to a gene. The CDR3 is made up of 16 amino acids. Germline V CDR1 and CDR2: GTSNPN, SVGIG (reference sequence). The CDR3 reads CAWTRTGSTTTDTQYF. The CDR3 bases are TGTGCCTGGACTAGGACAGGGTCCACTACCACAGATACGCAGTATTTT.

The CDR3, as DNA: TGTGCCAGCAGCTTCACAGATACGCAGTATTTT. Protein: CASSFTDTQYF. V is TRBV11-3 and J is TRBJ2-3; no reliable D call. CDR3 length: 11 amino acids. CDR1 is SGHNT and CDR2 is YENEEA in the germline V gene. The V and J ends lost 3 bases and 2 bases respectively, with 0 bases between them.

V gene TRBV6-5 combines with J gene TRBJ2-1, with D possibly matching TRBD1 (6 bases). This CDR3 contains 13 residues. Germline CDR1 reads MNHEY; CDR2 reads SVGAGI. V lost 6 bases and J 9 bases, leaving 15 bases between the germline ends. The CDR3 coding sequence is TGTGCCAGCAGCGGTAGGGGGATCGGTGAGCAGTTCTTC. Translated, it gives CASSGRGIGEQFF.

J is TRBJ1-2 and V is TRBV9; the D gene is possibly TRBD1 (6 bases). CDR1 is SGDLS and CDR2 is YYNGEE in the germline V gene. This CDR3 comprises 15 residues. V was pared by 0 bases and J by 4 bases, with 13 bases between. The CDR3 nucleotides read TGTGCCAGCAGCGTAGGGGGGGGCTCAGGCTATGGCTACACCTTC. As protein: CASSVGGGSGYGYTF.

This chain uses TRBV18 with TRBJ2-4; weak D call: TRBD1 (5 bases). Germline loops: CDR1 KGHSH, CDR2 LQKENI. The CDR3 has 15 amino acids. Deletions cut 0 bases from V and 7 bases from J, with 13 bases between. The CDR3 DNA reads TGTGCCAGCTCACCACCTCTCACGGCAGGGAACATTCAGTACTTC. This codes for CASSPPLTAGNIQYF.

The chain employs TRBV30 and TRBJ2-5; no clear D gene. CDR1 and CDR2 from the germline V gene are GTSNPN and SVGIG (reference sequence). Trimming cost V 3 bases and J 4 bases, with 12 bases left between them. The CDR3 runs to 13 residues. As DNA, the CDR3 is TGTGCCTGGAGGCCCAAAGATAGAGAGACCCAGTACTTC. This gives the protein CAWRPKDRETQYF.

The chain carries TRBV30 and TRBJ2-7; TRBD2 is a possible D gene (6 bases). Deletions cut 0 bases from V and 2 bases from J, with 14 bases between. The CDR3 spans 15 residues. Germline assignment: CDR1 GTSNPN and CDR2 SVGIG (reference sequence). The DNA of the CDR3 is TGTGCCTGGAGTGTAAACGGAGGGCGGGCCTACGAGCAGTACTTC. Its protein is CAWSVNGGRAYEQYF.

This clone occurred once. The DNA of the CDR3 is TGCGCCAGCAGCTTGGAGGGGGGGCGAACTGAAGCTTTCTTT. This sequence encodes CASSLEGGRTEAFF. This rearrangement joins TRBV5-1 to TRBJ1-1; tentatively, D is TRBD1 (6 bases). The CDR3 runs 14 residues. CDR1 is SGHRS, CDR2 YFSETQ, per germline. V lost 0 bases and J 5 bases, leaving 11 bases between the germline ends.

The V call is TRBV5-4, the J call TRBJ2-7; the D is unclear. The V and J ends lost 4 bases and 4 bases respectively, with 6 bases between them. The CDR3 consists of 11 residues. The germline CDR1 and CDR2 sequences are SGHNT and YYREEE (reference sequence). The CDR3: CASSHYYEQYF. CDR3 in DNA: TGTGCCAGCAGCCATTATTACGAGCAGTACTTC.

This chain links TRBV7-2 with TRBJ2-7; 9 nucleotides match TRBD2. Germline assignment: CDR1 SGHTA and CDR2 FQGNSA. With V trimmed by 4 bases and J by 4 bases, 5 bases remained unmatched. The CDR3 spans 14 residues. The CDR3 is CASSSSAGGYEQYF. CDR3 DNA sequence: TGTGCCAGCAGCTCCTCGGCGGGGGGGTACGAGCAGTACTTC.

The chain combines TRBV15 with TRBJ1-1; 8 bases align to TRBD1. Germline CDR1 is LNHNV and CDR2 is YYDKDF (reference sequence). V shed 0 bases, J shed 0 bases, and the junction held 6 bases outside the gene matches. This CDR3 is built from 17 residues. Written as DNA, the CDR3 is TGTGCCACCAGCAGAGATCTGGCAGGGGGCCTGAACACTGAAGCTTTCTTT. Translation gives CATSRDLAGGLNTEAFF. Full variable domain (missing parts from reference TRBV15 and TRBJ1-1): DAMVIQNPRYQVTQFGKPVTLSCSQTLNHNVMYWYQQKSSQAPKLLFHYYDKDFNNEADTPDNFQSRRPNTSFCFLDIRSPGLGDTAMYLCATSRDLAGGLNTEAFFGQGTRLTVV.

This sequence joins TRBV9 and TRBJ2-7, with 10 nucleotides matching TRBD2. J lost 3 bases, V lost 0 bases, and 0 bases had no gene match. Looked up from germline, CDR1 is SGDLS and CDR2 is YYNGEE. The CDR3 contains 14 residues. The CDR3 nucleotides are TGTGCCAGCAGCGTAGGACTAGCGGGCTACGAGCAGTACTTC. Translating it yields CASSVGLAGYEQYF.

The CDR3 sequence: CASSARPTGDSPLHF. As DNA, the CDR3 is TGTGCCAGCAGTGCCCGACCGACAGGGGATTCACCCCTCCACTTT. The rearrangement links TRBV6-5 to TRBJ1-6, with 8 bases lining up with TRBD1. The germline gives CDR1 MNHEY, CDR2 SVGAGI. V lost 5 bases to trimming and J lost 8 bases; unmatched junction nucleotides: 8. The CDR3 totals 15 residues.

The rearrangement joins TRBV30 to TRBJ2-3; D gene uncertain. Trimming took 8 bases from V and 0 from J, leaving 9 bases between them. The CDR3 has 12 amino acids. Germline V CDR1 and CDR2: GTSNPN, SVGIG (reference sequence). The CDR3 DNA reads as TGTGCCGGAAGACTGAGCACAGATACGCAGTATTTT. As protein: CAGRLSTDTQYF.

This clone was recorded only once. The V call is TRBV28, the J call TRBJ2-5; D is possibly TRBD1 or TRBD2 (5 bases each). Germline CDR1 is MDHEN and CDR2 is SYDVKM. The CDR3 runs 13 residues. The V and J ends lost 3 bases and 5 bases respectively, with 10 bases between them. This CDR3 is CASSFPGRETQYF. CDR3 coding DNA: TGTGCCAGCAGTTTCCCGGGACGGGAGACCCAGTACTTC. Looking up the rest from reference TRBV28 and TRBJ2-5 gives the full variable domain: DVKVTQSSRYLVKRTGEKVFLECVQDMDHENMFWYRQDPGLGLRLIYFSYDVKMKEKGDIPEGYSVSREKKERFSLILESASTNQTSMYLCASSFPGRETQYFGPGTRLLVL.

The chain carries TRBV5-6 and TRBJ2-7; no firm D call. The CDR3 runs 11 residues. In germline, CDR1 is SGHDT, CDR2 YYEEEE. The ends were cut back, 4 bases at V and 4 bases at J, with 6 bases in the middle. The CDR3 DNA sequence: TGTGCCAGCAGCCTCGCATACGAGCAGTACTTC. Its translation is CASSLAYEQYF.

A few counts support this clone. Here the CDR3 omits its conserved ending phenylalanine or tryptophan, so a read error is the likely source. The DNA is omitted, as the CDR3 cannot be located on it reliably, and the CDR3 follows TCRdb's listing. CDR3 sequence reads: CAWARLAGAD. This chain links TRBV30 with TRBJ2-7; TRBD2, the table's D call, lacks a check against the DNA. CDR1 and CDR2 from the germline V gene are GTSNPN and SVGIG (reference sequence). The length of the CDR3 is 10 amino acids, counting both ends.

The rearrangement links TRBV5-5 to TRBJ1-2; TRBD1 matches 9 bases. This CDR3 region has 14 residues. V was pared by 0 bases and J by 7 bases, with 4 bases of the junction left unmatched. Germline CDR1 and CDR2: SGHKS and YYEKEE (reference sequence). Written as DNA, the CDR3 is TGTGCCAGCAGCTTGGCACAGGGGGCGGGTGGCTACACCTTC. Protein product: CASSLAQGAGGYTF.

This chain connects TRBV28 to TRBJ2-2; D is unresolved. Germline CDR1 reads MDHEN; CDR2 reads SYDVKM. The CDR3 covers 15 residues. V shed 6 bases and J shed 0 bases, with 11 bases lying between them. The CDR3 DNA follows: TGTGCCAGCAGCCCTGACTTATCGAACACCGGGGAGCTGTTTTTT. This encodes CASSPDLSNTGELFF. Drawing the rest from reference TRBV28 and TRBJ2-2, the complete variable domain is DVKVTQSSRYLVKRTGEKVFLECVQDMDHENMFWYRQDPGLGLRLIYFSYDVKMKEKGDIPEGYSVSREKKERFSLILESASTNQTSMYLCASSPDLSNTGELFFGEGSRLTVL.